This T cell receptor beta chain was identified in a study of blood T cell repertoires in COVID-19. Study-wide context: Collection of acute and convalescent COVID-19 samples took place in the United States, Italy and Spain. The cDNA or gDNA used as material had been derived from T cells, B-cell-depleted T cells, or PBMCs.

The Seattle site enrolled patients during active infection and followed them longitudinally. J was trimmed by 6 bases and V by 6 bases; bases with no gene match: 7. The CDR3 is made up of 14 amino acids. Germline values: CDR1 LNHDA, CDR2 SQIVND (reference sequence). As originally analysed: Using reference gene primer amplification, nucleated cell counts were estimated. Profiling relied on immunoSEQ multiplex PCR, and the TCRdb table lists in-frame clones only, not all of them. D and trimming come from the DNA, and the V and J calls and clone size come from that table. The sample lists hundreds of thousands of clones, 75% to 90% occurring once.

The chain employs TRBV19 and TRBJ2-1; 8 nucleotides line up with TRBD2. The sequenced material came from peripheral blood. This receptor was identified in a woman in her seventies with COVID-19, enrolled during active disease. The CDR3 protein is CASSHPGGPNEQFF. CDR3 DNA sequence: TGTGCCAGTAGCCACCCGGGGGGGCCCAATGAGCAGTTCTTC. Based on the CDR3 plus reference TRBV19 and TRBJ2-1, the full variable domain is DGGITQSPKYLFRKEGQNVTLSCEQNLNHDAMYWYRQDPGQGLRLIYYSQIVNDFQKGDIAEGYSVSREKKESFPLTVTSAQKNPTAFYLCASSHPGGPNEQFFGPGTRLTVL.